This passage covers 9 T cell receptor beta chains from one sample sequenced in a study of blood T cell repertoires in COVID-19. The data were produced by immunoSEQ multiplex PCR, yet TCRdb's version contains in-frame clones alone and is incomplete. The repertoire consists of approximately 320,000 clones, with almost 85% occurring once and the leading ten covering just over 7%. What was sequenced was peripheral blood. Source of these receptors: a human donor in a cohort sampled during active COVID-19.

The chain couples TRBV5-1 to TRBJ2-1; 8 bases are a match to TRBD2. The ends lost 5 bases at V and 1 base at J; junction bases unmatched: 14. This CDR3 has 18 amino acids. CDR1 and CDR2 from the germline V gene are SGHRS and YFSETQ. CDR3 DNA sequence: TGCGCCAGCAGGCTTGCGTACGCCGGGACTAGTTCCTACAATGAGCAGTTCTTC. Its protein product is CASRLAYAGTSSYNEQFF.

The chain combines TRBV4-1 with TRBJ2-5; 11 bases line up with TRBD2. Germline CDR1 MGHRA, CDR2 YSYEKL. V gave up 4 bases and J gave up 4 bases; unmatched junction bases: 8. The CDR3 extends over 16 amino acids. CDR3 sequence (DNA): TGCGCCAGCAGCCCCAGACTAGCGGGGCTGCGAGAGACCCAGTACTTC. It is translated as CASSPRLAGLRETQYF.

About this clone itself: The same CDR3 arises from other DNA sequences in this sample as well. J is TRBJ2-7 and V is TRBV2; the match to TRBD1 covers 7 bases. CDR1 is SNHLY, CDR2 FYNNEI, per germline. The V segment lost 2 bases and the J segment 2 bases; nucleotides outside the gene matches: 9. The CDR3 consists of 16 residues. The CDR3 DNA sequence: TGTGCCAGCAGTGAAAATTTACCGGACAGGACCTACGAGCAGTACTTC. Translated, it gives CASSENLPDRTYEQYF.

V and J are TRBV28 and TRBJ2-2, with D possibly being TRBD1 (6 bases). The germline V and J ends were trimmed by 7 bases and 7 bases, with 19 bases remaining between them. This CDR3 is 15 amino acids long. Germline assignment: CDR1 MDHEN and CDR2 SYDVKM. The CDR3 region is CASTGTRQVFGELFF. CDR3 DNA sequence: TGTGCCAGCACCGGAACGAGACAGGTTTTCGGGGAGCTGTTTTTT.

The rearrangement links TRBV7-9 to TRBJ1-4; maybe TRBD1 (6 bases). There are 16 residues in the CDR3. The germline V gene has CDR1 SEHNR and CDR2 FQNEAQ (reference sequence). The V gene lost 1 base and the J gene lost 5 bases, with 14 bases spanning the gap. The CDR3 is CASSLGLQGQNEKLFF. The DNA for the CDR3 is TGTGCCAGCAGCTTAGGTCTCCAGGGACAAAATGAAAAACTGTTTTTT.

J is TRBJ1-5 and V is TRBV2; possibly TRBD1 for D (6 bases). Germline V lookup: CDR1 SNHLY, CDR2 FYNNEI. CDR3 length: 14 residues. V was clipped by 6 bases and J by 5 bases, with 14 bases between them. CDR3 region: CASREGHLDQPQHF. The CDR3 DNA is TGTGCCAGCAGAGAGGGACACCTCGATCAGCCCCAGCATTTT.

The chain joins TRBV5-1 to TRBJ2-3; D remains unclear. The CDR3 length is 14 residues. The germline V gene has CDR1 SGHRS and CDR2 YFSETQ. Trimming took off 5 bases at V and 4 bases at J, with 14 bases between the two ends. This CDR3 reads CASRYSTAPDTQYF. Here the CDR3 DNA reads TGCGCCAGCAGGTACTCGACTGCCCCAGATACGCAGTATTTT.

This chain connects TRBV19 to TRBJ1-6; D ambiguous. CDR3 length: 14 amino acids. V gave up 5 bases and J gave up 8 bases, with 13 bases separating them. Germline values: CDR1 LNHDA, CDR2 SQIVND (reference sequence). This CDR3 is CASSDAGRHSPLHF. The CDR3 nucleotides read TGTGCCAGTAGTGACGCAGGTCGGCATTCACCCCTCCACTTT.

This clone has more than one count but fewer than ten. CDR3 residues: CASRATGIGANVLTF. The DNA of the CDR3 is TGTGCCAGCAGAGCAACAGGGATCGGGGCCAACGTCCTGACTTTC. The gene calls are TRBV3-1 (or the pseudogene TRBV3-2) and TRBJ2-6; possibly TRBD1 for D (6 bases). The CDR3 contains 15 residues. Germline V gene lookup returns CDR1 LGHDT and CDR2 YNNKEL (reference sequence). V shed 6 bases and J shed 4 bases, with 13 bases lying between them.